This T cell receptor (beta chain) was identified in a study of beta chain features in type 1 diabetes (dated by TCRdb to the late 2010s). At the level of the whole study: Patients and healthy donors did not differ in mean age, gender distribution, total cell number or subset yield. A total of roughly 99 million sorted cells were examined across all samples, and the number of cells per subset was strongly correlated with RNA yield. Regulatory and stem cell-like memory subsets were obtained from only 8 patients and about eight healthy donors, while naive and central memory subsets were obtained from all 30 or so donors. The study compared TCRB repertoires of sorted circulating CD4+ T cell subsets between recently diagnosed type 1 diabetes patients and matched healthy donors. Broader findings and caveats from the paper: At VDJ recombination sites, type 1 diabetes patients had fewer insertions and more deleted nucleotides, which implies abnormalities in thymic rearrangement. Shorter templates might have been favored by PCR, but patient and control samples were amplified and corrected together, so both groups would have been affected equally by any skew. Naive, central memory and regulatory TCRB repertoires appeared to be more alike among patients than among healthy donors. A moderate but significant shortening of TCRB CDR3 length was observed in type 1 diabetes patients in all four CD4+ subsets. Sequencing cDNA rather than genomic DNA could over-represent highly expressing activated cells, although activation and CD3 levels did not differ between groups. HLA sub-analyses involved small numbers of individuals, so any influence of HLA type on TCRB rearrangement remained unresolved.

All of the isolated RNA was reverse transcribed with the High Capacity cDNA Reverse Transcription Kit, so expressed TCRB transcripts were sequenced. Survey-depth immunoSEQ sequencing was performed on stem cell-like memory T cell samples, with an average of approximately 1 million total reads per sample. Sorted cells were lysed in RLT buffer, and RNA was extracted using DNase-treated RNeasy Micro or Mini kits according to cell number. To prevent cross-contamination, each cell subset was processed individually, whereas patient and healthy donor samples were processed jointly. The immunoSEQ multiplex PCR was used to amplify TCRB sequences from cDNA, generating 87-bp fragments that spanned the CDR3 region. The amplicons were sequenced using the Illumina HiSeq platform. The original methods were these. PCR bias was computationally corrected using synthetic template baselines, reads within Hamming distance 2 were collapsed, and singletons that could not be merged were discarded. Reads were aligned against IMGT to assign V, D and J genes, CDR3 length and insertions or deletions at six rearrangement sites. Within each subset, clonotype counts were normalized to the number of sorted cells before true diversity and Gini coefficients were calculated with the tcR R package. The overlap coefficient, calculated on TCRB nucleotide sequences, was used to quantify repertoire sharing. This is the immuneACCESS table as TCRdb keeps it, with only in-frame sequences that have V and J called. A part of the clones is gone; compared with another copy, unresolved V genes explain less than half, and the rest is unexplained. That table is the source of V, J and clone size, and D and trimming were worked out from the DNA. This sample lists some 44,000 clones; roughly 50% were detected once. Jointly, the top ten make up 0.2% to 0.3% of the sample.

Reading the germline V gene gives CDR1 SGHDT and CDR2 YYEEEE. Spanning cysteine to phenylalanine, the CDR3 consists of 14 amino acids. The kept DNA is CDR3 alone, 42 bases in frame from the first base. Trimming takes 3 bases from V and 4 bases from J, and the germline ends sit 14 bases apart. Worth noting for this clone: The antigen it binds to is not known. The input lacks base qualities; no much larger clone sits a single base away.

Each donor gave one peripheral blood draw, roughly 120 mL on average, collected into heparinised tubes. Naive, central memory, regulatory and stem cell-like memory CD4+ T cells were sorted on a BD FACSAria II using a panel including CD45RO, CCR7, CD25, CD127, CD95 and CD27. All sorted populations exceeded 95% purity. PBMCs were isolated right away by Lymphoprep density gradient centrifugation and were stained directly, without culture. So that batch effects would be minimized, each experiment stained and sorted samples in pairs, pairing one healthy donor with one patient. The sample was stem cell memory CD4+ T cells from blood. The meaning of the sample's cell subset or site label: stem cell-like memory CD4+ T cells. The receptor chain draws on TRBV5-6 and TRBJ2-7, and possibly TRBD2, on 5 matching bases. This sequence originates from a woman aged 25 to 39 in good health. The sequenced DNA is TGTGCCAGCAGCTCGGGGTATGTGTTGTACGAGCAGTACTTC. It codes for CASSSGYVLYEQYF.